This T cell receptor (beta chain) was observed in a study of blood T cells in healthy people across ages. Study conclusions and caveats: It was held that the diversity estimates obtained from one million T cells were underestimates. Measured against age, TCR beta diversity per million T cells decreased in a roughly linear manner. Lack of knowledge of donor CMV status possibly confounded expanded clonotype changes.

Then a second PCR, running roughly 7 to 11 cycles, was carried out with a sample-barcoded 5' primer and a J-beta primer mix. MiXCR, applied by TCRdb to the 5' RACE reads, yields one record per CDR3 protein. The data hold roughly 800,000 distinct CDR3 sequences, with 58% observed a single time. In germline, CDR1 is KGHSH, CDR2 LQKENI. The CDR3 covers 14 residues. Trimming took 3 bases from V and 5 from J, leaving 13 bases between them. In regard to this clonotype: The antigen remains undetermined.

The TCR sequence derives from a man aged 25-45 years in good health. This chain joins TRBV18 and TRBJ1-2, with D unresolved. The sequenced sample consisted of blood. In DNA, the CDR3 is TGTGCCAGCTCACCGCCCGGTAGGGCGTATGGCTACACCTTC. It translates to CASSPPGRAYGYTF.